A selection of T cell receptor beta chains follows, all from one sample in a study of shared clonotypes between healthy human individuals. TCRdb's table, derived via immunoSEQ multiplex PCR, lists solely in-frame clones and lacks some. The table lists roughly 510,000 clones, about three quarters of them singletons, with about an eighth in the top ten. Sequencing was done on a sample of PBMCs. The receptors were gathered from a middle-aged woman in good health. Some clones in this sample may be carry-over from other donors' samples. CDR3s include the opening cysteine and the closing phenylalanine or tryptophan. The order of the fields is CDR3 protein, CDR3 DNA, clone size, V gene, D gene, J gene. D genes are given only for firm matches. The size of a clone is reported for some rows only, either as once, few or many, or as a class for expanded clones.

CDR3: CASSGEQGTGELFF
DNA: TGCGCCAGCAGTGGGGAACAGGGAACCGGGGAGCTGTTTTTT
size: few
V: TRBV10-2
D: .
J: TRBJ2-2

CDR3: CASARGLGGSNEQFF
DNA: TGTGCCAGCGCTAGGGGCTTGGGCGGTTCAAATGAGCAGTTCTTC
size: .
V: TRBV7-2
D: .
J: TRBJ2-1

CDR3: CASSQVVGRADEQYF
DNA: TGTGCCAGCAGCCAAGTTGTCGGGAGGGCCGACGAGCAGTACTTC
size: .
V: TRBV4-2
D: TRBD2
J: TRBJ2-7

CDR3: CSVETGNGDTQYF
DNA: TGCAGCGTTGAGACAGGGAATGGAGATACGCAGTATTTT
size: .
V: TRBV29-1
D: TRBD1
J: TRBJ2-3

CDR3: CASSYSSSTDTQYF
DNA: TGTGCCAGCAGTTACTCAAGTTCAACTGATACGCAGTATTTT
size: .
V: TRBV6-5
D: .
J: TRBJ2-3

CDR3: CATSRTTGSLGNTIYF
DNA: TGTGCCACCAGCAGGACGACAGGGAGTCTGGGAAACACCATATATTTT
size: .
V: TRBV15
D: TRBD1
J: TRBJ1-3

CDR3: CASSLGVVGETQYF
DNA: TGTGCCAGCAGCTTAGGTGTAGTCGGGGAGACCCAGTACTTC
size: .
V: TRBV7-7
D: .
J: TRBJ2-5

CDR3: CASSSGLAGDTQYF
DNA: TGTGCCAGCAGTTCCGGACTAGCGGGAGATACGCAGTATTTT
size: .
V: TRBV7-3
D: TRBD2
J: TRBJ2-3

CDR3: CASSGDQGELFF
DNA: TGTGCCAGCAGCGGGGACCAAGGGGAGCTGTTTTTT
size: .
V: TRBV5-5
D: .
J: TRBJ2-2

CDR3: CAWSALAGAYNEQFF
DNA: TGTGCCTGGAGTGCCCTAGCGGGGGCCTACAATGAGCAGTTCTTC
size: once
V: TRBV30
D: TRBD2
J: TRBJ2-1

CDR3: CASSVNTEAFF
DNA: TGTGCCAGCAGCGTGAACACTGAAGCTTTCTTT
size: few
V: TRBV7-9
D: .
J: TRBJ1-1

CDR3: CASSLDRGITEAFF
DNA: TGTGCCAGCAGCTTGGACAGGGGGATAACTGAAGCTTTCTTT
size: .
V: TRBV5-6
D: TRBD1
J: TRBJ1-1

CDR3: CASSPPGPSQPQHF
DNA: TGTGCCAGTAGTCCTCCGGGACCGAGTCAGCCCCAGCATTTT
size: .
V: TRBV19
D: .
J: TRBJ1-5

CDR3: CASSFVSQETQYF
DNA: TGTGCCAGCAGCTTCGTTTCCCAAGAGACCCAGTACTTC
size: few
V: TRBV5-6
D: .
J: TRBJ2-5

CDR3: CASSIRTALNQPQHF
DNA: TGTGCCAGTAGTATCCGTACGGCCCTTAATCAGCCCCAGCATTTT
size: .
V: TRBV19
D: .
J: TRBJ1-5

CDR3: CASSVVGSGNTEAFF
DNA: TGTGCCAGCAGCGTAGTGGGTTCAGGGAACACTGAAGCTTTCTTT
size: .
V: TRBV9
D: .
J: TRBJ1-1

CDR3: CASSDSPGGITEAFF
DNA: TGTGCCAGCAGTGATTCCCCAGGGGGGATCACTGAAGCTTTCTTT
size: .
V: TRBV6-4
D: TRBD1
J: TRBJ1-1

CDR3: CASSLSGSQETQYF
DNA: TGTGCCAGCAGCTTGAGCGGGAGCCAGGAGACCCAGTACTTC
size: .
V: TRBV5-4
D: TRBD2
J: TRBJ2-5

CDR3: CASSPTGHGYTF
DNA: TGTGCCAGTAGTCCCACAGGGCATGGCTACACCTTC
size: .
V: TRBV19
D: .
J: TRBJ1-2

CDR3: CASSLATDQPQHF
DNA: TGCGCCAGCAGCTTGGCCACAGACCAGCCCCAGCATTTT
size: .
V: TRBV5-1
D: .
J: TRBJ1-5

CDR3: CASSLVGGFDYGYTF
DNA: TGTGCCAGCAGCTTAGTGGGGGGGTTCGACTATGGCTACACCTTC
size: .
V: TRBV7-6
D: .
J: TRBJ1-2

CDR3: CASSGRGLAGVNEQFF
DNA: TGTGCCAGCAGCGGAAGGGGACTAGCGGGAGTTAATGAGCAGTTCTTC
size: .
V: TRBV7-9
D: TRBD2
J: TRBJ2-1

CDR3: CAISQGAVNADTQYF
DNA: TGTGCCATCAGTCAGGGGGCGGTGAATGCAGATACGCAGTATTTT
size: .
V: TRBV10-3
D: TRBD1
J: TRBJ2-3

CDR3: CASSIQRQGANEKLFF
DNA: TGCGCCAGCAGCATCCAGAGACAGGGGGCTAATGAAAAACTGTTTTTT
size: .
V: TRBV5-1
D: TRBD1
J: TRBJ1-4

CDR3: CASSRNPDSRDYGYTF
DNA: TGCGCCAGCAGCCGCAATCCGGACAGCAGGGACTATGGCTACACCTTC
size: .
V: TRBV4-3
D: .
J: TRBJ1-2

CDR3: CASSQGGLADTDTQYF
DNA: TGCGCCAGCAGCCAAGGAGGACTAGCGGACACAGATACGCAGTATTTT
size: .
V: TRBV4-3
D: TRBD2
J: TRBJ2-3

CDR3: CASEGVNTGELFF
DNA: TGTGCCAGCGAGGGAGTGAACACCGGGGAGCTGTTTTTT
size: .
V: TRBV5-6
D: .
J: TRBJ2-2

CDR3: CASKVDSVNYGYTF
DNA: TGTGCCAGCAAAGTGGACAGCGTTAACTATGGCTACACCTTC
size: .
V: TRBV28
D: .
J: TRBJ1-2

CDR3: CASSPRGREKLFF
DNA: TGTGCCAGCAGTCCCAGGGGGCGGGAAAAACTGTTTTTT
size: .
V: TRBV6-6
D: TRBD1
J: TRBJ1-4

CDR3: CASSFPPTSSGGGYTF
DNA: TGTGCCAGCAGTTTTCCTCCCACCTCTTCCGGCGGTGGCTACACCTTC
size: .
V: TRBV28
D: .
J: TRBJ1-2

CDR3: CASSFWLAGGRNEQFF
DNA: TGTGCCAGCAGTTTTTGGCTAGCGGGAGGAAGAAATGAGCAGTTCTTC
size: .
V: TRBV28
D: TRBD2
J: TRBJ2-1